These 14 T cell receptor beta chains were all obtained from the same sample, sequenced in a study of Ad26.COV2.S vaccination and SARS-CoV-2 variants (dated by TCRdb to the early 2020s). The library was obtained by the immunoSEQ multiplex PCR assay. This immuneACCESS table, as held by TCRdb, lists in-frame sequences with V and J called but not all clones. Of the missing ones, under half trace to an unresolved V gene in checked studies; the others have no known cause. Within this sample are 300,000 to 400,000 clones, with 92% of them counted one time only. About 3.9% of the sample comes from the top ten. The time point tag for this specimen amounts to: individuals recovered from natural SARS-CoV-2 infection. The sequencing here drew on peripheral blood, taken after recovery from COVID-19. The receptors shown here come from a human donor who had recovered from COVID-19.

The CDR3 DNA reads as TGCGCCAGCAGCACGGGAGGCGGAAGCCTCTACAATGAGCAGTTCTTC. This translates into CASSTGGGSLYNEQFF. This rearrangement joins TRBV5-1 to TRBJ2-1; TRBD2 matches at 7 bases. The germline V gene has CDR1 SGHRS and CDR2 YFSETQ. This CDR3 contains 16 residues. The V gene end was trimmed by 4 bases and the J gene end by 3 bases; junction bases not matched to a gene: 10.

As DNA, the CDR3 is TGTGCCATCAGTGAGAGGCACCAGCCCTTTGAAGCTTTCTTT. Encoded protein: CAISERHQPFEAFF. The rearrangement links TRBV10-3 to TRBJ1-1, with D unclear. V shed 2 bases and J shed 7 bases, with 14 bases lying between them. The germline CDR1 and CDR2 sequences are ENHRY and SYGVKD. This CDR3 spans 14 amino acids.

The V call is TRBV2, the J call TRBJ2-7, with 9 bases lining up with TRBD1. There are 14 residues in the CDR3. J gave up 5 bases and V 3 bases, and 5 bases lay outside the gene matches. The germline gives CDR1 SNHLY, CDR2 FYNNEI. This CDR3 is CASSDGTGSDEQYF. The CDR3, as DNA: TGTGCCAGCAGTGACGGGACAGGGTCGGACGAGCAGTACTTC.

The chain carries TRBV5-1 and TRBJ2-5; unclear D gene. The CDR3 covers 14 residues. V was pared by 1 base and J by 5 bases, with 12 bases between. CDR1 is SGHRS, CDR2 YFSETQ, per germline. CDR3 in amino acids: CASSLWQRNETQYF. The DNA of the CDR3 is TGCGCCAGCAGCTTGTGGCAGAGGAACGAGACCCAGTACTTC.

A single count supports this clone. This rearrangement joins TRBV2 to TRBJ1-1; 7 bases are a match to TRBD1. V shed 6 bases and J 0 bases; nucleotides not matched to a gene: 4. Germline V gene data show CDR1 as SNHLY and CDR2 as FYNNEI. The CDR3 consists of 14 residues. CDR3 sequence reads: CASSRDSLNTEAFF. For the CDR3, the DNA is TGTGCCAGCAGCCGGGACAGCTTGAACACTGAAGCTTTCTTT.

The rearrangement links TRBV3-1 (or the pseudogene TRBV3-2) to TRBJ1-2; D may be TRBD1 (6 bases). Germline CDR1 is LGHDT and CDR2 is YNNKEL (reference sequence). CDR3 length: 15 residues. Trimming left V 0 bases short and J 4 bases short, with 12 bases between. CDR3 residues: CASSQDGRGIYGYTF. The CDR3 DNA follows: TGTGCCAGCAGCCAAGACGGCAGGGGCATCTATGGCTACACCTTC.

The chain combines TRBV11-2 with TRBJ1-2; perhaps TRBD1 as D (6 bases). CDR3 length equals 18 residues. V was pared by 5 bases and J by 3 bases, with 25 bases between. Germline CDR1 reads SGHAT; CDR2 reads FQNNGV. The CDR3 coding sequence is TGTGCCAGCAGCCCCCCATCGGGAGGCCGGGGGCCGTACTATGGCTACACCTTC. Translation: CASSPPSGGRGPYYGYTF.

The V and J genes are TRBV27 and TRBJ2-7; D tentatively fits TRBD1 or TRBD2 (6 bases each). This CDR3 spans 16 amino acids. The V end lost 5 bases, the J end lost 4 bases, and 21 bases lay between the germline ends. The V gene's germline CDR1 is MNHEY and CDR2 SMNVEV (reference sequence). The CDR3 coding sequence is TGTGCCAGCAGTCCCGCGCGGACGGAGGGGGTTTACGAGCAGTACTTC. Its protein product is CASSPARTEGVYEQYF.

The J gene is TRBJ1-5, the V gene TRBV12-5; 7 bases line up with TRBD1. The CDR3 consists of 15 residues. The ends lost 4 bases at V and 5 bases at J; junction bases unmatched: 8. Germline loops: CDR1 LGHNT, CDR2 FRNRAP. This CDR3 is CASGSLGGGDQPQHF. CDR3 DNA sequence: TGTGCTAGTGGTTCACTGGGAGGGGGCGATCAGCCCCAGCATTTT. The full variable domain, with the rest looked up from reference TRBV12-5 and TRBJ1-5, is DARVTQTPRHKVTEMGQEVTMRCQPILGHNTVFWYRQTMMQGLELLAYFRNRAPLDDSGMPKDRFSAEMPDATLATLKIQPSEPRDSAVYFCASGSLGGGDQPQHFGDGTRLSIL.

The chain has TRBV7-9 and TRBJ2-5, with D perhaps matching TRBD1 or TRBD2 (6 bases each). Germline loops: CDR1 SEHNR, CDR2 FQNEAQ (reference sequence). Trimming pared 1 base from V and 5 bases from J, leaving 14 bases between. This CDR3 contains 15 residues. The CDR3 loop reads CASSLVTGASETQYF. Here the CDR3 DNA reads TGTGCCAGCAGCTTAGTAACGGGGGCCAGTGAGACCCAGTACTTC.

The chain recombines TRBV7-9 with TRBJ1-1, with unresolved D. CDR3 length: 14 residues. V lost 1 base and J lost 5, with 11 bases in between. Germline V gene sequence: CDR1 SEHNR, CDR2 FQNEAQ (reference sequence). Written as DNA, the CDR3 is TGTGCCAGCAGCTTAGTCCGCCGCTGGACTGAAGCTTTCTTT. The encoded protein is CASSLVRRWTEAFF.

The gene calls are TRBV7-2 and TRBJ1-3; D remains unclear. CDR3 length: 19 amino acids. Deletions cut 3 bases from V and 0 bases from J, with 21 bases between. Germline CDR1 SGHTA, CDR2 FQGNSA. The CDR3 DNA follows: TGTGCCAGCAGCTTTTTGAGCGCCGCGCGACATTCCTCTGGAAACACCATATATTTT. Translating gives CASSFLSAARHSSGNTIYF.

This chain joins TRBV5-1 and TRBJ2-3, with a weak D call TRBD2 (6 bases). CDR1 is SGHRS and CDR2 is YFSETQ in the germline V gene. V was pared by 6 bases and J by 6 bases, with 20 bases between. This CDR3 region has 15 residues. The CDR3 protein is CASILGTHSGDTQYF. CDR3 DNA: TGCGCCAGCATCCTGGGGACTCACTCGGGGGATACGCAGTATTTT.

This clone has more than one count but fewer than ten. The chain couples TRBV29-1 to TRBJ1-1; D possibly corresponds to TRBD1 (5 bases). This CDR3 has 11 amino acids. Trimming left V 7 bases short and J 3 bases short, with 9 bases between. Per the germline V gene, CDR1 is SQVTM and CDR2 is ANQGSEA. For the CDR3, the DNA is TGCAGCGCAGGGAGGGACACTGAAGCTTTCTTT. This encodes CSAGRDTEAFF.